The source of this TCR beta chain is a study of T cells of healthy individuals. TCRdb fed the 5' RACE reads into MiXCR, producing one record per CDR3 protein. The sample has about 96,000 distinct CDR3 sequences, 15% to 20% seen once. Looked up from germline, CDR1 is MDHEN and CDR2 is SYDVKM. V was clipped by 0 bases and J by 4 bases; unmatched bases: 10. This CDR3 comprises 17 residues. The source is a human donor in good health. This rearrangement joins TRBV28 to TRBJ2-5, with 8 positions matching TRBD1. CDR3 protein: CASSLWAGGAKGETQYF. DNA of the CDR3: TGTGCCAGCAGTTTATGGGCAGGGGGCGCAAAGGGAGAGACCCAGTACTTC.